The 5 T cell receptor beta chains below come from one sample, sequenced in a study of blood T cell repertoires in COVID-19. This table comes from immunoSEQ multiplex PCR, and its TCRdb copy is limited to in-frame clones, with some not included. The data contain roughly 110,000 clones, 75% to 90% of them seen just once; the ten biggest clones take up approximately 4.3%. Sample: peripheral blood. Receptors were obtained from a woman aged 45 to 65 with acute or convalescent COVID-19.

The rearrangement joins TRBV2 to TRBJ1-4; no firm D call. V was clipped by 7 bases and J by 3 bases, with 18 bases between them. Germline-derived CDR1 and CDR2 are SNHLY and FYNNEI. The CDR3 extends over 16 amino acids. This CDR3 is CASNSLSTGANEKLFF. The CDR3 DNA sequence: TGTGCCAGCAACAGCTTGTCGACGGGAGCTAATGAAAAACTGTTTTTT.

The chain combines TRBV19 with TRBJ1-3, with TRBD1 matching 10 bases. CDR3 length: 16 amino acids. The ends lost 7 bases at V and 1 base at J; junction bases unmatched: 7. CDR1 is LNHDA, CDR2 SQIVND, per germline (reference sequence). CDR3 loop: CASKLGQGKSGNTIYF. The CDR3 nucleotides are TGTGCCAGTAAACTGGGACAGGGGAAATCTGGAAACACCATATATTTT.

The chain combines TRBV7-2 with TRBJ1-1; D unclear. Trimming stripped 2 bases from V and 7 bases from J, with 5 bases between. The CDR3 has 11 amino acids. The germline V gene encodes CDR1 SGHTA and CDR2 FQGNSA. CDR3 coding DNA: TGTGCCAGCAGCTTACAGGTTGAAGCTTTCTTT. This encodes CASSLQVEAFF.

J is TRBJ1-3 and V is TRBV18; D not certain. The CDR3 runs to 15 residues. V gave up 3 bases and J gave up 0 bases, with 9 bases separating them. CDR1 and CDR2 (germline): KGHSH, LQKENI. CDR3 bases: TGTGCCAGCTCACCCCGGGATATCTCTGGAAACACCATATATTTT. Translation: CASSPRDISGNTIYF.

In nucleotides, the CDR3 is TGTGCCAGCAGCGTAGACTTAGCGGGGGTTAACACCGGGGAGCTGTTTTTT. Residues: CASSVDLAGVNTGELFF. This chain links TRBV9 with TRBJ2-2; 9 bases agree with TRBD2. Germline loops: CDR1 SGDLS, CDR2 YYNGEE. The junction had 5 bases not matched to a gene; V was cut back by 0 bases and J by 2 bases. This CDR3 comprises 17 residues.